The present entry profiles one TCR beta chain with its context. The sample originates from a study of blood T cell repertoires in COVID-19. Study details: There were acute and convalescent COVID-19 samples, and they came from the United States, Italy and Spain. In each case, the material was cDNA or gDNA derived from T cells, B-cell-depleted T cells, or PBMCs.

Source study methods: Nucleated cell counts were estimated from reference gene primer amplification. Using immunoSEQ multiplex PCR, the repertoire was profiled, and TCRdb retains in-frame clones only, with some absent. The V and J calls and the clone size are those of that table, but D and trimming were determined from the DNA. Of roughly 66,000 clones in the sample, about 90% were seen once. With V trimmed by 6 bases and J by 9 bases, 12 bases remained unmatched. The CDR3 covers 15 residues. Germline CDR1 MNHEY, CDR2 SVGAGI. The material sequenced was peripheral blood. The TCR comes from a human donor with active COVID-19. The donor label of this sample is uncertain. J is TRBJ1-5 and V is TRBV6-5, with 9 bases identical to TRBD1. CDR3 amino acids: CASRAGTGPLGPQHF. The CDR3 DNA is TGTGCCAGCAGAGCCGGGACAGGGCCGCTTGGGCCCCAGCATTTT.